This TCR beta chain was obtained from a study of T cells in Graves' hyperthyroidism and ophthalmopathy. The V segment lost 1 base and the J segment 6 bases; nucleotides outside the gene matches: 5. From germline, CDR1 is SGDLS and CDR2 YYNGEE. CDR3 length: 14 residues. From RNA transcripts, TCR beta CDR3 regions were amplified. The HTBI primer set was used in a first-round RT-PCR of the TCR CDR3. MiXCR was run by TCRdb on the multiplex PCR reads, yielding one entry per CDR3 protein. The sample includes about 400,000 distinct CDR3 sequences, roughly 15% of them seen just once. The V gene is TRBV9, the J gene TRBJ2-3; 7 nucleotides agree with TRBD1. What was sequenced was blood. This clonotype was sampled from a woman in her sixties or seventies with Graves' ophthalmopathy. CDR3 region: CASSVSQGFDTQYF. Written as DNA, the CDR3 is TGTGCCAGCAGCGTATCACAGGGGTTCGATACGCAGTATTTT. The variable domain in full, with the rest retrieved from reference TRBV9 and TRBJ2-3, is DSGVTQTPKHLITATGQRVTLRCSPRSGDLSVYWYQQSLDQGLQFLIQYYNGEERAKGNILERFSAQQFPDLHSELNLSSLELGDSALYFCASSVSQGFDTQYFGPGTRLTVL.